The next 10 T cell receptor beta chains were all read from a single sample in a study of radiotherapy plus CTLA-4 blockade in lung cancer. Sequenced by immunoSEQ multiplex PCR; TCRdb stores in-frame clones only, minus some. The table has 65,000 to 95,000 clones, more than 75% seen once; the top ten hold 40% to 45%. The specimen was peripheral blood, collected from a patient treated with radiotherapy plus ipilimumab. Receptors were obtained from a human donor with non-small cell lung cancer that progressed on radiotherapy plus ipilimumab.

CDR3 coding DNA: TGTGCCAGCAGTTACTACTGGACAGGGGGTTACGAGCAGTACTTC. Its translation: CASSYYWTGGYEQYF. The chain joins TRBV6-5 to TRBJ2-7; 10 bases map to TRBD1. The germline CDR1 and CDR2 sequences are MNHEY and SVGAGI. The V segment lost 1 base and the J segment 4 bases; nucleotides outside the gene matches: 4. The CDR3 has 15 amino acids.

This clone showed up just a few times. The chain employs TRBV9 and TRBJ1-2, with unresolved D. Germline CDR1 SGDLS, CDR2 YYNGEE. Trimming stripped 7 bases from V and 3 bases from J, with 10 bases between. There are 12 residues in the CDR3. The CDR3 DNA sequence: TGTGCCAGCGGGAGGGAGGACTATGGCTACACCTTC. Amino acid sequence: CASGREDYGYTF. The full variable domain, rest sourced from reference TRBV9 and TRBJ1-2, is DSGVTQTPKHLITATGQRVTLRCSPRSGDLSVYWYQQSLDQGLQFLIQYYNGEERAKGNILERFSAQQFPDLHSELNLSSLELGDSALYFCASGREDYGYTFGSGTRLTVV.

The chain couples TRBV5-1 to TRBJ1-1, with a possible D match to TRBD1 (6 bases). V was clipped by 0 bases and J by 11 bases, with 14 bases between them. Germline V lookup: CDR1 SGHRS, CDR2 YFSETQ. The CDR3 sequence is 13 residues long. CDR3 region: CASSLEGGSDAFF. CDR3 sequence (DNA): TGCGCCAGCAGCTTGGAGGGGGGCTCAGACGCTTTCTTT.

The chain has TRBV25-1 and TRBJ1-2; TRBD1 aligns across 10 bases. V was pared by 6 bases and J by 4 bases, with 14 bases of the junction left unmatched. Germline V gene data show CDR1 as MGHDK and CDR2 as SYGVNS. This CDR3 comprises 17 residues. CDR3 nucleotides: TGTGCCAGCAGACGAACGACCGGGACAGGGGTGTCCTATGGCTACACCTTC. This sequence encodes CASRRTTGTGVSYGYTF.

The chain is built from TRBV7-6 and TRBJ1-2; TRBD1 matches at 7 bases. The CDR3 is 13 amino acids. The V gene end was trimmed by 4 bases and the J gene end by 8 bases; junction bases not matched to a gene: 7. CDR1 is SGHVS, CDR2 FNYEAQ, per germline. CDR3 loop: CASSSRTGGGYTF. The CDR3 DNA reads TGTGCCAGCAGCTCCCGGACAGGAGGAGGCTACACCTTC.

Only one count was recorded for this clone. This sequence joins TRBV6-7 and TRBJ1-1; 7 bases agree with TRBD1. Being an ORF, TRBV6-7 has a function that is uncertain. The J segment lost 4 bases and the V segment lost 6 bases, leaving 8 bases of the junction unmatched. CDR3 length: 14 amino acids. CDR3 DNA: TGTGCCAGCAGCAATACTCAGGGGGGCACTGAAGCTTTCTTT. It is translated as CASSNTQGGTEAFF.

This chain joins TRBV28 and TRBJ1-1, with a tentative D call TRBD1 (5 bases). The CDR3 is made up of 14 amino acids. V was trimmed by 6 bases and J by 3 bases, leaving 14 bases between them. Germline-derived CDR1 and CDR2 are MDHEN and SYDVKM. CDR3 in DNA: TGTGCCAGCAGCTCACCCCGGGGGTACACTGAAGCTTTCTTT. Encoded protein: CASSSPRGYTEAFF.

V gene TRBV30 combines with J gene TRBJ2-3, with D perhaps being TRBD1 or TRBD2 (5 bases each). The CDR3 has 15 residues. Between the trimmed V and J ends, which lost 2 bases and 0 bases, there was a span of 12 bases. Germline values: CDR1 GTSNPN, CDR2 SVGIG (reference sequence). CDR3 in DNA: TGTGCCTGGAGTCGGGGACCGGACAGCACAGATACGCAGTATTTT. Translated, it gives CAWSRGPDSTDTQYF.

The V call is TRBV7-9, the J call TRBJ2-7, with TRBD2 matching over 7 bases. Germline assignment: CDR1 SEHNR and CDR2 FQNEAQ (reference sequence). This CDR3 region has 13 residues. Germline trimming cut 4 bases from V and 4 bases from J; bases unmatched to any gene: 4. Here the CDR3 reads CASSSSGAYEQYV. The DNA of the CDR3 is TGTGCCAGCAGCTCTAGCGGAGCATACGAGCAGTACGTC.

The V and J genes are TRBV5-8 and TRBJ2-1, with D tentatively TRBD1 (6 bases). This CDR3 is built from 15 residues. Looked up from germline, CDR1 is SGHTS and CDR2 is YDEGEE. The ends were cut back, 4 bases at V and 5 bases at J, with 16 bases in the middle. Here the CDR3 DNA reads TGTGCCAGCAGCGGCCGACGACGACAGGACAATGAGCAGTTCTTC. Protein: CASSGRRRQDNEQFF.